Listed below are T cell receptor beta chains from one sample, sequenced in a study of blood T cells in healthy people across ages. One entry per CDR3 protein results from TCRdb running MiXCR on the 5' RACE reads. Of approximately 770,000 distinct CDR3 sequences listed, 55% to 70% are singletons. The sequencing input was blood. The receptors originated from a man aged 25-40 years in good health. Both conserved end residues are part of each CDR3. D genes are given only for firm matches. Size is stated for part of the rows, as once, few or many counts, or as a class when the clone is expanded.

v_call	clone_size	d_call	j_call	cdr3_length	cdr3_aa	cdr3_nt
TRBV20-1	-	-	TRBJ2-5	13	CSARFPEQETQYF	TGCAGTGCTAGATTTCCGGAGCAAGAGACCCAGTACTTC
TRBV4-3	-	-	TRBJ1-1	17	CASNQERFGGLNTEAFF	TGCGCCAGCAACCAAGAGAGGTTCGGGGGACTGAACACTGAAGCTTTCTTT
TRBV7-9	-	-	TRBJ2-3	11	CASSPSDMQYF	TGTGCCAGCAGCCCCTCCGATATGCAGTATTTT
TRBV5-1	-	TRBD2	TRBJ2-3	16	CASSLTTSGYTDTQYF	TGCGCCAGCAGCTTGACAACTAGCGGATACACAGATACGCAGTATTTT
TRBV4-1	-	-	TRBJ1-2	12	CASSSWGGGYTF	TGCGCCAGCAGCTCTTGGGGAGGAGGCTACACCTTC
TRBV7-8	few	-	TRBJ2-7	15	CASSLRLSPPYEQYF	TGTGCCAGCAGCCTTAGATTATCACCTCCCTACGAGCAGTACTTC
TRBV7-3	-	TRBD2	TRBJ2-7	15	CASSTGLAESYEQYF	TGTGCCAGCAGCACGGGACTAGCGGAATCCTACGAGCAGTACTTC
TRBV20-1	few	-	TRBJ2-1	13	CSVAMRPVEEQFF	TGCAGTGTCGCTATGCGGCCCGTGGAGGAGCAGTTCTTC
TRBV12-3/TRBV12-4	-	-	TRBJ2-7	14	CASSLGARTYEQYF	TGTGCCAGCAGTTTAGGGGCCAGGACCTACGAGCAGTACTTC
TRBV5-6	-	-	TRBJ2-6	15	CASSFGFPTRAFLTF	TGTGCCAGCAGCTTTGGATTTCCTACCAGGGCGTTCCTGACTTTC
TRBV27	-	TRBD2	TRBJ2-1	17	CASSWASTAGASNEQFF	TGTGCCAGCAGTTGGGCATCCACAGCGGGGGCCTCCAATGAGCAGTTCTTC
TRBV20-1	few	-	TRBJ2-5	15	CSARVSAGPGETQYF	TGCAGTGCTAGAGTTTCGGCGGGACCGGGTGAGACCCAGTACTTC
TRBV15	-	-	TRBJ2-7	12	CATSSGDYEQYF	TGTGCCACCAGCTCTGGCGACTACGAGCAGTACTTC
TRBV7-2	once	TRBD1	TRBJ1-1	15	CASSSGGTGGTEAFF	TGTGCCAGCAGCTCCGGGGGGACAGGGGGCACTGAAGCTTTCTTT
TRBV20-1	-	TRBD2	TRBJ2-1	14	CSARQGLAGSEQFF	TGCAGTGCTAGACAGGGACTAGCGGGAAGTGAGCAGTTCTTC
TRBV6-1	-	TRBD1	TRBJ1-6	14	CASSEGQGASPLHF	TGTGCCAGCAGTGAAGGACAGGGGGCTTCACCCCTCCACTTT
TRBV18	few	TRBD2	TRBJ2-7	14	CASSVGSGAYEQYF	TGTGCCAGCTCTGTGGGTAGCGGGGCATACGAGCAGTACTTC
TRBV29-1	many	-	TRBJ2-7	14	CSAASATGRSEQYF	TGCAGCGCCGCATCAGCGACGGGTCGGTCCGAGCAGTACTTC
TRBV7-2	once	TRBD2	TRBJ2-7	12	CASSVSGGTQYF	TGTGCCAGCAGCGTAAGCGGGGGGACTCAGTACTTC
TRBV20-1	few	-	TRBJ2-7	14	CSAFDAGAYYEQYF	TGCAGTGCTTTCGATGCGGGGGCCTACTACGAGCAGTACTTC
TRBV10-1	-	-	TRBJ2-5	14	CASSEIGEKETQYF	TGCGCCAGCAGTGAGATAGGGGAGAAGGAGACCCAGTACTTC
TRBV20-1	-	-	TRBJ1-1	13	CSARDPPLAEAFF	TGCAGTGCTAGAGACCCACCCCTAGCTGAAGCTTTCTTT
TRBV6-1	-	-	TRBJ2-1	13	CASATLSGNEQFF	TGTGCCAGCGCCACCCTGAGCGGCAATGAGCAGTTCTTC
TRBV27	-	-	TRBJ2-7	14	CASSVRDARVEQYF	TGTGCCAGCAGTGTCCGGGACGCCAGGGTCGAGCAGTACTTC
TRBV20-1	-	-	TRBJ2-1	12	CSATAKSPEQFF	TGCAGTGCTACAGCCAAAAGTCCTGAGCAGTTCTTC
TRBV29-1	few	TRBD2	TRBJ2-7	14	CSSIRSGRDYEQYF	TGCAGCTCGATTCGGAGCGGGAGGGACTACGAGCAGTACTTC
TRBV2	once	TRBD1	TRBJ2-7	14	CASSKTGEAYEQYF	TGTGCCAGCAGTAAGACAGGGGAGGCCTACGAGCAGTACTTC
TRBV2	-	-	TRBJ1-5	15	CASSAWAGQNRPQHF	TGTGCCAGCAGCGCGTGGGCTGGACAGAATCGGCCCCAGCATTTT
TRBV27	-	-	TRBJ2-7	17	CASSLSGVSLVTYEQYF	TGTGCCAGCAGTTTGAGTGGTGTGAGTCTAGTAACCTACGAGCAGTACTTC
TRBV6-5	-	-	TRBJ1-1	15	CASSYSQGGGTEAFF	TGTGCCAGCAGTTACAGTCAGGGTGGCGGCACTGAAGCTTTCTTT
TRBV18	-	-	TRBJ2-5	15	CASSPRPPGTETQYF	TGTGCCAGCTCACCACGACCCCCTGGGACAGAGACCCAGTACTTC
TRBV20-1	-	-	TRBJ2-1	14	CGARDPITASEQFF	TGCGGTGCTAGAGATCCCATAACCGCCAGTGAGCAGTTCTTC
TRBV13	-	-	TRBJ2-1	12	CASSPTRTEQFF	TGTGCCAGCAGCCCCACTCGTACGGAGCAGTTCTTC
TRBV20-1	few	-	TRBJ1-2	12	CSAFLYFYGYTF	TGCAGTGCGTTCCTATACTTTTATGGCTACACCTTC
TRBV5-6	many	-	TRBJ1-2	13	CASSPGTTYGYTF	TGTGCCAGCAGCCCAGGGACGACGTATGGCTACACCTTC
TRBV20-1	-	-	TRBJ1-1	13	CSAVQGGRTEAFF	TGCAGTGCTGTCCAAGGGGGTCGCACTGAAGCTTTCTTT
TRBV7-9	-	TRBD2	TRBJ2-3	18	CASSPRPLTSGGPDTQYF	TGTGCCAGCAGCCCACGCCCCTTAACTAGCGGGGGACCCGATACGCAGTATTTT
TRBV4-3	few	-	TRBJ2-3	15	CASSQDWGYTDTQYF	TGCGCCAGCAGCCAAGATTGGGGTTACACAGATACGCAGTATTTT
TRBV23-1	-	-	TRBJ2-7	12	CASSQSRGEQYF	TGCGCCAGCAGTCAATCGAGGGGCGAGCAGTACTTC
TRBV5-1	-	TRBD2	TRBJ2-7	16	CASSQRPGLAGREQYF	TGCGCCAGCAGCCAAAGACCGGGACTAGCGGGAAGGGAGCAGTACTTC
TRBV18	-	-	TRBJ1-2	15	CASSPPVGPNYGYTF	TGTGCCAGCTCACCACCGGTGGGGCCTAACTATGGCTACACCTTC
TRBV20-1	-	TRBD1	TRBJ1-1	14	CSAHRGLGGTEAFF	TGCAGTGCCCACAGGGGCCTCGGGGGGACTGAAGCTTTCTTT
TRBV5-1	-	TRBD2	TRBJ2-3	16	CASSLSLAGSTDTQYF	TGCGCCAGCAGCTTGTCGCTAGCGGGGAGCACAGATACGCAGTATTTT
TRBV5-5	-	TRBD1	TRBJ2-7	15	CASSYNRGPTYEQYF	TGTGCCAGCAGCTATAACAGGGGACCTACCTACGAGCAGTACTTC
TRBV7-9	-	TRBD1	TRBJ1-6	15	CANSEKGQPNSPLHF	TGTGCCAACAGCGAAAAGGGACAGCCAAATTCACCCCTCCACTTT
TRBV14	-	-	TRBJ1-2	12	CASSQTLTGYTF	TGTGCCAGCAGCCAAACATTGACCGGCTACACCTTC
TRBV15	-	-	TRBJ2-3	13	CATSRPSGLSPYF	TGTGCCACCAGCAGACCCAGCGGCCTAAGTCCGTATTTT
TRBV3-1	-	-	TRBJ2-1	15	CASSQGEGLYNEQFF	TGTGCCAGCAGCCAGGGTGAGGGGCTCTACAATGAGCAGTTCTTC
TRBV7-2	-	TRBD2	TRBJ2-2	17	CASSLTPLAGQGGELFF	TGTGCCAGCAGCTTAACGCCCCTAGCGGGTCAAGGCGGGGAGCTGTTTTTT
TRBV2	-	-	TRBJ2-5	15	CASSDRTGSVETQYF	TGTGCCAGCAGTGATCGAACAGGGTCCGTGGAGACCCAGTACTTC
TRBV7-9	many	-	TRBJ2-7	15	CASSLAYGVNYEQYF	TGTGCCAGCAGCTTAGCATACGGGGTTAACTACGAGCAGTACTTC
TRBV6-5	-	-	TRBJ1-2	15	CASSRDGRGTYGYTF	TGTGCCAGCAGTCGCGACGGGCGGGGGACCTATGGCTATACCTTC
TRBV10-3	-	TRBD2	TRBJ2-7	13	CAIKSGENYEQYF	TGTGCCATCAAGAGCGGGGAGAACTACGAGCAGTACTTC
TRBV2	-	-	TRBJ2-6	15	CASRRRYSGANVLTF	TGTGCCAGCAGGCGAAGATACTCTGGGGCCAACGTCCTGACTTTC
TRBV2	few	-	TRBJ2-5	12	CAVTTVQETQYF	TGTGCCGTAACGACAGTCCAAGAGACCCAGTACTTC
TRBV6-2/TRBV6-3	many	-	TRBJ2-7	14	CASETGTEAYEQYF	TGTGCCAGTGAAACCGGGACGGAAGCCTACGAGCAGTACTTC
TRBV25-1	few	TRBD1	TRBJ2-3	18	CASSEQSRTGGGTDTQYF	TGTGCCAGCAGTGAGCAGAGTAGAACAGGGGGCGGAACAGATACGCAGTATTTT